The source of this T cell receptor beta chain is a study of T cell changes during pregnancy in multiple sclerosis. Libraries were prepared by immunoSEQ multiplex PCR; TCRdb keeps only in-frame clonotypes and omits some of them. The table shows under 100,000 clones, with 94% occurring only once. This CDR3 contains 15 residues. With 9 bases clipped from V and 1 base from J, the junction kept 8 bases outside the gene matches. Germline lookup yields CDR1 LNHDA and CDR2 SQIVND (reference sequence). The chain carries TRBV19 and TRBJ1-5, with 8 bases matching TRBD1. Sequences were derived from peripheral blood, sampled in the third trimester of pregnancy. The receptor's source is a female donor with multiple sclerosis, enrolled in a pregnancy study. Here the CDR3 reads CASVTAGGSNQPQHF. The CDR3 region has the DNA TGTGCCAGCGTTACCGCAGGGGGCAGCAATCAGCCCCAGCATTTT.